The next 7 T cell receptor beta chains were all read from a single sample in a study of T cell responses to AZD1222 COVID-19 vaccine. Profiled with immunoSEQ multiplex PCR; TCRdb holds only in-frame clones, not every one. The profile shows 170,000 or so clones, 90% to 95% of them singletons. The sample in question was peripheral blood, obtained 28 days after the second dose of the MenACWY control vaccine. Receptor source: an adult who received the MenACWY meningococcal vaccine as a control.

The gene calls are TRBV29-1 and TRBJ1-1; D is unclear. Germline V gene data show CDR1 as SQVTM and CDR2 as ANQGSEA. The CDR3 runs to 11 residues. The ends were cut back, 5 bases at V and 0 bases at J, with 4 bases in the middle. As DNA, the CDR3 is TGCAGCGTTTTTATGAACACTGAAGCTTTCTTT. This translates into CSVFMNTEAFF. Based on the CDR3 plus reference TRBV29-1 and TRBJ1-1, the full variable domain is SAVISQKPSRDICQRGTSLTIQCQVDSQVTMMFWYRQQPGQSLTLIATANQGSEATYESGFVIDKFPISRPNLTFSTLTVSNMSPEDSSIYLCSVFMNTEAFFGQGTRLTVV.

This chain uses TRBV20-1 with TRBJ2-3; D call uncertain. Looked up from germline, CDR1 is DFQATT and CDR2 is SNEGSKA (reference sequence). Trimming removed 5 bases from V and 6 bases from J, with 9 bases in between. This CDR3 is built from 11 residues. CDR3 residues: CSAHSRDTQYF. CDR3 in DNA: TGCAGTGCTCACTCGCGGGATACGCAGTATTTT.

The V gene is TRBV7-2, the J gene TRBJ1-1; D is ambiguous. The CDR3 sequence is 14 residues long. Germline values: CDR1 SGHTA, CDR2 FQGNSA. V shed 5 bases and J shed 0 bases, with 10 bases lying between them. The CDR3 loop is CASSPRTVNTEAFF. The CDR3 nucleotides are TGTGCCAGCAGCCCCCGCACGGTGAACACTGAAGCTTTCTTT.

This clone was seen a handful of times. V gene TRBV27 combines with J gene TRBJ2-7; D uncertain. The CDR3 extends over 13 amino acids. The V gene lost 5 bases and the J gene lost 6 bases, with 14 bases spanning the gap. The germline CDR1 and CDR2 sequences are MNHEY and SMNVEV (reference sequence). This CDR3 reads CASSLIASGEQYF. The CDR3 DNA sequence: TGTGCCAGCAGTCTAATAGCTTCTGGCGAGCAGTACTTC.

The CDR3 coding sequence is TGTGCCTGGACGACCACGCGGGGCTACACCTTC. Its protein product is CAWTTTRGYTF. The chain couples TRBV30 to TRBJ1-2; D gene uncertain. The CDR3 has 11 amino acids. Germline V gene data show CDR1 as GTSNPN and CDR2 as SVGIG (reference sequence). Deletions cut 4 bases from V and 8 bases from J, with 11 bases between.

This chain connects TRBV28 to TRBJ1-1; TRBD1 aligns across 8 bases. The J segment lost 7 bases and the V segment lost 6 bases, leaving 10 bases of the junction unmatched. The CDR3 is 14 residues long. Germline V lookup: CDR1 MDHEN, CDR2 SYDVKM. Written as DNA, the CDR3 is TGTGCCAGCAGCTCTCCCGGACAGGGCTTTGAAGCTTTCTTT. This encodes CASSSPGQGFEAFF.

This rearrangement joins TRBV6-5 to TRBJ1-6; no clear D gene. V gave up 6 bases and J gave up 6 bases, with 12 bases separating them. CDR1 MNHEY and CDR2 SVGAGI come from the germline V gene. This CDR3 spans 14 amino acids. CDR3 residues: CASSLNRFNSPLHF. The CDR3 region has the DNA TGTGCCAGCAGCCTCAATAGGTTTAATTCACCCCTCCACTTT.